The entry that follows covers one TCR beta chain sequence. The junction had 5 bases not matched to a gene; V was cut back by 6 bases and J by 5 bases. Germline assignment: CDR1 SNHLY and CDR2 FYNNEI. The CDR3 extends over 15 amino acids. This entry is derived from a study of T cell changes during pregnancy in multiple sclerosis. The table came from immunoSEQ multiplex PCR; TCRdb's copy has only in-frame clones and leaves some out. Counted here are approximately 110,000 clones, roughly 92% occurring once; the ten biggest clones make up about 1.5%. The TCR sequence derives from a female donor with multiple sclerosis, enrolled in a pregnancy study. The V and J genes are TRBV2 and TRBJ1-5; 12 positions agree with TRBD1. Specimen: peripheral blood, collected in the third trimester of pregnancy. CDR3 sequence (DNA): TGTGCCAGCAGGGCGGGGACAGGGGGCGATCAGCCCCAGCATTTT. Translating it yields CASRAGTGGDQPQHF.